This is a list of T cell receptor beta chains from one sample in a study of blood T cell repertoires in COVID-19. Method: immunoSEQ multiplex PCR; TCRdb's copy keeps in-frame clones and lacks some. The sample carries hundreds of thousands of clones, more than 75% recorded once. Material for sequencing was peripheral blood. All receptors come from a woman aged 18-35 years who had recovered from COVID-19. CDR3s include the opening cysteine and the closing phenylalanine or tryptophan. The D gene is left open where the match is weak. Rows give clone size only sometimes, using once, few, many, or a class for an expanded clone.

>TRBV15|.|.|TRBJ2-3
CATSRDSPRGTDTQYF
TGTGCCACCAGCAGAGATTCCCCCCGCGGCACAGATACGCAGTATTTT
>TRBV5-6|few|TRBD1|TRBJ2-3
CASSLATGETQYF
TGTGCCAGCAGCTTGGCCACAGGGGAAACGCAGTATTTT
>TRBV7-9|.|TRBD1|TRBJ1-1
CASSRRDSEAFF
TGTGCCAGCAGCCGTAGGGACAGTGAAGCTTTCTTT
>TRBV6-6|.|.|TRBJ2-4
CASSYRQGGIQYF
TGTGCCAGCAGTTACAGGCAGGGAGGCATTCAGTACTTC
>TRBV28|.|.|TRBJ1-4
CASRLQGSPNEKLFF
TGTGCCAGCAGATTACAGGGTTCACCTAATGAAAAACTGTTTTTT
>TRBV30|.|.|TRBJ2-3
CAWSVPAVSDTQYF
TGTGCCTGGAGTGTACCGGCGGTATCGGATACGCAGTATTTT
>TRBV24-1|.|.|TRBJ1-1
CATSDRGWTEAFF
TGTGCCACCAGTGACAGGGGTTGGACTGAAGCTTTCTTT
>TRBV9|.|TRBD1|TRBJ1-1
CASSGQGAGTEAFF
TGTGCCAGCAGCGGACAGGGGGCGGGCACTGAAGCTTTCTTT
>TRBV5-1|.|.|TRBJ1-5
CASSSGGNQPQHF
TGCGCCAGCTCCTCAGGGGGCAATCAGCCCCAGCATTTT
>TRBV4-3|.|TRBD2|TRBJ2-1
CASSQDLGTSGRSHPEQFF
TGCGCCAGCAGCCAAGACCTCGGGACTAGCGGGAGGTCCCATCCTGAGCAGTTCTTC
>TRBV28|.|TRBD1|TRBJ1-1
CASSRQGFRGNTEAFF
TGTGCCAGCAGCCGACAGGGTTTTCGGGGGAACACTGAAGCTTTCTTT
>TRBV7-2|.|TRBD2|TRBJ2-3
CASSLRLAGGDTQYF
TGTGCCAGCAGCCTCCGACTAGCGGGCGGGGATACGCAGTATTTT
>TRBV20-1|.|.|TRBJ1-5
CSASGRSNQPQHF
TGCAGTGCTAGTGGCCGGAGCAATCAGCCCCAGCATTTT
>TRBV27|.|TRBD2|TRBJ2-1
CASGTSPREQFF
TGTGCCAGCGGGACTAGCCCCAGGGAGCAGTTCTTC
>TRBV19|.|.|TRBJ1-1
CASSIGQQNTEAFF
TGTGCCAGTAGTATAGGACAGCAGAACACTGAAGCTTTCTTT
>TRBV9|.|.|TRBJ2-1
CASSVGPGANNEQFF
TGTGCCAGCAGCGTAGGTCCAGGGGCGAACAATGAGCAGTTCTTC
>TRBV9|few|TRBD2|TRBJ2-1
CASSSRLAGVNEQFF
TGTGCCAGCAGCTCCCGACTAGCGGGAGTGAATGAGCAGTTCTTC
>TRBV15|.|TRBD1|TRBJ1-4
CATSRTTGATNEKLFF
TGTGCCACCAGCAGAACCACAGGGGCAACTAATGAAAAACTGTTTTTT
>TRBV7-9|once|TRBD1|TRBJ1-5
CASSREGQGYQPQHF
TGTGCCAGCAGCAGAGAAGGACAGGGGTATCAGCCCCAGCATTTT
>TRBV19|.|TRBD1|TRBJ1-2
CASSRGQRLLPTF
TGTGCCAGTAGTAGGGGACAGAGGCTCCTTCCCACCTTC
>TRBV7-2|.|.|TRBJ2-1
CASSPSNEQFF
TGTGCCAGCAGCCCGAGCAATGAGCAGTTCTTC
>TRBV4-1|.|TRBD1|TRBJ1-1
CASSRNTGVMNTEAFF
TGCGCCAGCAGCCGGAACACAGGGGTAATGAACACTGAAGCTTTCTTT
>TRBV18|.|.|TRBJ2-5
CASSDQAQTQYF
TGTGCCAGCTCAGATCAGGCCCAAACCCAGTACTTC
>TRBV19|once|TRBD2|TRBJ2-1
CASSIDLKGSGLAVLFRQFF
TGTGCCAGTAGTATAGATCTCAAGGGGTCAGGACTAGCGGTTCTGTTCAGGCAGTTCTTC
>TRBV18|.|.|TRBJ2-1
CASSPPYQRIGNEQFF
TGTGCCAGCTCACCACCGTATCAGCGAATCGGCAATGAGCAGTTCTTC
>TRBV7-2|once|.|TRBJ2-3
CASSLDAREILTDTQYF
TGTGCCAGCAGCTTAGATGCTCGGGAGATTCTCACAGATACGCAGTATTTT
>TRBV5-1|.|TRBD2|TRBJ2-2
CASSRGLAGGPPFLSNTGELFF
TGCGCCAGCAGCCGGGGACTAGCGGGGGGCCCCCCATTCCTATCAAACACCGGGGAGCTGTTTTTT
>TRBV7-2|.|.|TRBJ2-5
CASSLEARGPETQYF
TGTGCCAGCAGCTTAGAGGCCCGAGGCCCTGAGACCCAGTACTTC
>TRBV10-2|.|.|TRBJ1-4
CASREGYQGTNEKLFF
TGCGCCAGCAGAGAGGGTTATCAGGGGACTAATGAAAAACTGTTTTTT
>TRBV20-1|.|TRBD2|TRBJ2-1
CSASLAGENTYNEQFF
TGCAGTGCTAGTTTAGCGGGAGAAAACACCTACAATGAGCAGTTCTTC
>TRBV12-5|.|.|TRBJ2-2
CASGLSSGGNTGELFF
TGTGCTAGTGGTTTGAGTAGCGGAGGGAACACCGGGGAGCTGTTTTTT
>TRBV5-1|.|TRBD1|TRBJ1-2
CASRGTGFNYGYTF
TGCGCCAGCCGGGGGACAGGGTTTAACTATGGCTACACCTTC
>TRBV9|.|TRBD1|TRBJ2-2
CASSGTGVGELFF
TGTGCCAGCAGCGGTACAGGGGTCGGGGAGCTGTTTTTT
>TRBV6-4|.|.|TRBJ1-1
CASSLKAGGRAFF
TGTGCCAGCAGCCTGAAGGCGGGAGGGAGAGCTTTCTTT
>TRBV5-1|.|TRBD2|TRBJ2-3
CASSLGTSGSPTDTQYF
TGCGCCAGCAGCCTAGGGACTAGCGGGAGTCCCACAGATACGCAGTATTTT
>TRBV6-2/TRBV6-3|.|.|TRBJ2-4
CASSSPFGSWDIQYF
TGTGCCAGCAGTTCCCCTTTCGGGAGTTGGGACATTCAGTACTTC
>TRBV9|.|.|TRBJ1-4
CASSAAPGIAGEKLFF
TGTGCCAGCAGCGCCGCCCCCGGGATCGCGGGCGAAAAACTGTTTTTT
>TRBV18|once|.|TRBJ1-6
CASSPPRASYSYNSPLHF
TGTGCCAGCTCACCACCGAGGGCGTCGTACTCCTATAATTCACCCCTCCACTTT
>TRBV27|.|.|TRBJ1-5
CASSTGGSNQPQHF
TGTGCCAGCAGCACGGGGGGTAGCAATCAGCCCCAGCATTTT
>TRBV5-4|.|TRBD1|TRBJ2-3
CASSFSPGGADTQYF
TGTGCCAGCAGCTTTAGTCCAGGGGGCGCAGATACGCAGTATTTT
>TRBV20-1|.|.|TRBJ2-1
CSASRGDEQFF
TGCAGTGCTAGTAGGGGCGATGAGCAGTTCTTC
>TRBV3-1/TRBV3-2|.|TRBD1|TRBJ1-5
CASSQETGGIQPQHF
TGTGCCAGCAGCCAAGAAACAGGGGGCATTCAGCCCCAGCATTTT
>TRBV24-1|.|.|TRBJ1-1
CATSDARQSNTEAFF
TGTGCCACCAGTGATGCGAGACAGTCGAACACTGAAGCTTTCTTT
>TRBV30|.|.|TRBJ2-5
CAWRPRGEETQYF
TGTGCCTGGAGACCCAGGGGAGAAGAGACCCAGTACTTC
>TRBV27|.|.|TRBJ2-3
CASSFRRHTNTDTQYF
TGTGCCAGCAGTTTCCGTCGCCACACAAACACAGATACGCAGTATTTT